Listed below are T cell receptor beta chains from one sample, sequenced in a study of blood T cell repertoires in COVID-19. Produced via immunoSEQ multiplex PCR; TCRdb's table is partial and in-frame only. The sample lists hundreds of thousands of clones, 70% to 90% occurring once. The material sequenced was peripheral blood. These receptors were obtained from a man at least 80 years old with acute or convalescent COVID-19. The CDR3 runs from the conserved cysteine through the conserved F or W. The D gene is left open where the match is weak. The size field is filled for only some rows; it gives once, few, many or a size class.

d_call	v_call	j_call	clone_size	cdr3_aa	cdr3_nt
-	TRBV10-2	TRBJ1-5	-	CASTKAPNQPQHF	TGCGCCAGCACCAAAGCCCCAAATCAGCCCCAGCATTTT
TRBD2	TRBV5-5	TRBJ2-2	-	CASRPTGGLAGTNTGELFF	TGTGCCAGCAGACCTACAGGGGGACTAGCGGGAACCAACACCGGGGAGCTGTTTTTT
-	TRBV19	TRBJ2-3	-	CASSRSGPRTDTQYF	TGTGCCAGTAGCCGGAGCGGACCTCGCACAGATACGCAGTATTTT
TRBD1	TRBV18	TRBJ1-1	-	CASSPVGQGIYTEAFF	TGTGCCAGCTCACCTGTTGGACAGGGCATCTACACTGAAGCTTTCTTT
-	TRBV5-1	TRBJ2-2	-	CASSLSPRVPGELFF	TGCGCCAGCAGCTTGTCCCCGCGGGTCCCCGGGGAGCTGTTTTTT
TRBD1	TRBV6-5	TRBJ1-5	-	CATSSGQGSGQPQHF	TGTGCCACCTCGTCGGGACAGGGCTCGGGTCAGCCCCAGCATTTT
-	TRBV24-1	TRBJ2-3	-	CATSKRWGTDTQYF	TGTGCCACCAGTAAGCGGTGGGGCACAGATACGCAGTATTTT
TRBD1	TRBV10-3	TRBJ1-4	-	CAISAAGTGTTNEKLFF	TGTGCCATCAGTGCCGCCGGGACAGGGACAACTAATGAAAAACTGTTTTTT
TRBD1	TRBV7-3	TRBJ2-5	-	CASSRGQGETQYF	TGTGCCAGCAGCCGAGGACAGGGGGAGACCCAGTACTTC
-	TRBV5-1	TRBJ2-3	-	CASSFLGGMSTDTQYF	TGCGCCAGCAGCTTCCTTGGAGGGATGAGCACAGATACGCAGTATTTT
-	TRBV5-4	TRBJ2-6	-	CASSLREPGANVLTF	TGTGCCAGCAGCTTGAGGGAGCCTGGGGCCAACGTCCTGACTTTC
TRBD2	TRBV11-2	TRBJ2-7	-	CASSLDSGRTYEQYF	TGTGCCAGCAGCTTAGATAGCGGGAGGACCTACGAGCAGTACTTC
TRBD1	TRBV6-5	TRBJ1-6	few	CASRGTGGNSPLHF	TGTGCCAGCAGGGGGACAGGGGGCAATTCACCCCTCCACTTT
TRBD1	TRBV4-2	TRBJ1-4	-	CASSQDLQGAYEKLFF	TGTGCCAGCAGCCAAGACTTACAGGGGGCTTATGAAAAACTGTTTTTT
TRBD2	TRBV7-2	TRBJ2-3	-	CASSLSPTSSRTDTQYF	TGTGCCAGCAGCTTATCACCGACTAGCAGCCGCACAGATACGCAGTATTTT
-	TRBV6-5	TRBJ2-2	-	CASSYGGTLNTGELFF	TGTGCCAGCAGTTACGGAGGGACTTTGAACACCGGGGAGCTGTTTTTT
-	TRBV12-3/TRBV12-4	TRBJ2-2	-	CAYGTGELFF	TGTGCCTACGGCACCGGGGAGCTGTTTTTT
-	TRBV28	TRBJ1-1	few	CASSLSVAGRAEAFF	TGTGCCAGCAGTTTATCGGTAGCGGGGCGGGCTGAAGCTTTCTTT
TRBD1	TRBV29-1	TRBJ2-7	-	CSVKGTGTYEQYF	TGCAGCGTGAAAGGGACAGGGACCTACGAGCAGTACTTC
TRBD1	TRBV24-1	TRBJ2-7	once	CATSDPGTGSYEQYF	TGTGCCACCAGTGATCCCGGGACAGGGTCCTACGAGCAGTACTTC
-	TRBV27	TRBJ2-4	-	CASSPGVASPLAKNIQYF	TGTGCCAGCAGTCCAGGGGTAGCCTCACCTCTAGCCAAAAACATTCAGTACTTC
TRBD2	TRBV6-5	TRBJ2-3	once	CASAPGLATDTQYF	TGTGCCAGTGCACCGGGACTAGCGACAGATACGCAGTATTTT
-	TRBV30	TRBJ1-3	once	CAWSLRGAGNTIYF	TGTGCCTGGAGTCTCAGGGGAGCTGGAAACACCATATATTTT
TRBD2	TRBV19	TRBJ2-3	-	CASRPGLAGPTDTQYF	TGTGCCAGTAGGCCGGGACTAGCGGGACCCACAGATACGCAGTATTTT
TRBD1	TRBV18	TRBJ1-4	-	CASSQGAISLNEKLFF	TGTGCCAGCTCACAGGGGGCGATCTCCCTTAATGAAAAACTGTTTTTT
-	TRBV10-2	TRBJ2-7	few	CASMRGEAEQYF	TGCGCCAGCATGAGAGGGGAGGCCGAGCAGTACTTC
-	TRBV24-1	TRBJ2-2	-	CATSDLTSTGELFF	TGTGCCACCAGTGATTTAACTAGTACCGGGGAGCTGTTTTTT
-	TRBV30	TRBJ1-5	-	CAWSGQLNQPQHF	TGTGCCTGGAGTGGACAGTTAAATCAGCCCCAGCATTTT
TRBD1	TRBV3-1/TRBV3-2	TRBJ1-6	-	CASKGGLEGSPLHF	TGTGCCAGCAAAGGGGGCCTCGAGGGTTCACCCCTCCACTTT
TRBD2	TRBV7-9	TRBJ2-3	-	CASSTRTSGGTDTQYF	TGTGCCAGCAGCACCCGGACTAGCGGAGGCACAGATACGCAGTATTTT
TRBD2	TRBV19	TRBJ2-1	-	CASSIVQFGFGRGGYNEQFF	TGTGCCAGTAGTATTGTCCAGTTCGGATTCGGGCGCGGGGGTTACAATGAGCAGTTCTTC
TRBD1	TRBV10-3	TRBJ2-3	-	CAISTPGQGASDTQYF	TGTGCCATCAGTACCCCGGGACAGGGGGCATCAGATACGCAGTATTTT
TRBD1	TRBV7-9	TRBJ1-4	-	CASSLGQGANEKLFF	TGTGCCAGCAGCTTAGGACAGGGGGCGAATGAAAAACTGTTTTTT
-	TRBV14	TRBJ1-1	once	CASTQLDTQNTEAFF	TGTGCCAGCACCCAATTGGACACCCAGAACACTGAAGCTTTCTTT
-	TRBV29-1	TRBJ2-3	once	CSVHSSSTDTQYF	TGCAGCGTTCATAGCTCTAGCACAGATACGCAGTATTTT
-	TRBV24-1	TRBJ1-5	-	CATSAGTGQPQHF	TGTGCCACCAGCGCAGGAACTGGTCAGCCCCAGCATTTT
-	TRBV5-1	TRBJ2-7	-	CASSSGGTASYEQYF	TGCGCCAGCAGCTCTGGCGGGACAGCCTCCTACGAGCAGTACTTC
TRBD2	TRBV5-6	TRBJ2-5	-	CASSLLLASGRGETQYF	TGTGCCAGCAGCTTGCTCTTGGCTAGCGGGAGAGGAGAGACCCAGTACTTC
-	TRBV30	TRBJ1-3	-	CAWSVLENTIYF	TGTGCCTGGAGTGTACTTGAAAACACCATATATTTT
-	TRBV6-5	TRBJ1-5	few	CASGSVSNQPQHF	TGTGCCAGCGGGAGTGTTAGCAATCAGCCCCAGCATTTT
TRBD1	TRBV3-1/TRBV3-2	TRBJ2-5	-	CASSQASGGSRETQYF	TGTGCCAGCAGCCAGGCGTCAGGGGGCTCCAGAGAGACCCAGTACTTC